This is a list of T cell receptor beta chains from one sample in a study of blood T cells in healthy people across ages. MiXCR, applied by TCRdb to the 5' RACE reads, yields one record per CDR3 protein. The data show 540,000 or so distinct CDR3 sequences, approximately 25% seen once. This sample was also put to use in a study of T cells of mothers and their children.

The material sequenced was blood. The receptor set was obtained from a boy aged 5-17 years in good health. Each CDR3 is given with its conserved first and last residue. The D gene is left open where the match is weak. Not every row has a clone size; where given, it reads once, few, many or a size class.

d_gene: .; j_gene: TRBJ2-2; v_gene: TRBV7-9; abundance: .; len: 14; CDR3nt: TGTGCCACACGGCCGGGTCCTTCCACCGGGGAGCTGTTTTTT; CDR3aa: CATRPGPSTGELFF
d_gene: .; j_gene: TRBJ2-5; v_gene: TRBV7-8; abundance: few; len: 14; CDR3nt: TGTGCCAGCAGCTCCGGACCTAGCCGGGAGACCCAGTACTTC; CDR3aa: CASSSGPSRETQYF
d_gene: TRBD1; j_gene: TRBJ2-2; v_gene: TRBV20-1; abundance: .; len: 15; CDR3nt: TGCAGTGCTACTGATCCGGGACAGGGTGTCGGGGAGCTGTTTTTT; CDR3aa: CSATDPGQGVGELFF
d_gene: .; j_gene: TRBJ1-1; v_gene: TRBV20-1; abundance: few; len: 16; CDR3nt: TGCAGTGCTAGAGATGAGGGTGTCTATCGGGTTACTGAAGCTTTCTTT; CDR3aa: CSARDEGVYRVTEAFF
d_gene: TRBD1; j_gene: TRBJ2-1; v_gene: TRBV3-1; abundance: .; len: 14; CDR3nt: TGTGCCAGCAGCCTCGGACAGGGGAGTTATGAGCAGTTCTTC; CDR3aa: CASSLGQGSYEQFF
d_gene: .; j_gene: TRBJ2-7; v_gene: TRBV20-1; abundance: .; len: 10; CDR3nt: TGCAGTGTCCTAGACAGCGGGCAGTACTTC; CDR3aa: CSVLDSGQYF
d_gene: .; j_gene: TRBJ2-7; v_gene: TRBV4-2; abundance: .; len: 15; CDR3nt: TGTGCCAGCAGCCAGTACAGGGTGGAGGGATACGAGCAGTACTTC; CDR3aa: CASSQYRVEGYEQYF
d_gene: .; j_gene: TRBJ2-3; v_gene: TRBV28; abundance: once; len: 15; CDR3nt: TGTGCCAGCAGTTCGTGGGGGGCCGGGGCAGATACGCAGTATTTT; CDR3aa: CASSSWGAGADTQYF
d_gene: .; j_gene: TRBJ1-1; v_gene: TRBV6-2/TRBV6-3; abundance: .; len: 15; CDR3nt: TGTGCCAGCAGTCTGAGCGGAGGGGGAGCTCTGGGAGCTCTCTTT; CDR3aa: CASSLSGGGALGALF
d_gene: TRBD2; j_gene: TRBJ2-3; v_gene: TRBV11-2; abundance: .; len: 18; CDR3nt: TGTGCCAGCAGCTTAGTAGTAGGACTAGCGGGAGCGTCAGATACGCAGTATTTT; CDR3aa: CASSLVVGLAGASDTQYF
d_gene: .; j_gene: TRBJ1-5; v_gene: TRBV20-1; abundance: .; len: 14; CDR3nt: TGCAGTGCTAGAGATCAACAGGGCAATCAGCCCCAGCATTTT; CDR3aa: CSARDQQGNQPQHF
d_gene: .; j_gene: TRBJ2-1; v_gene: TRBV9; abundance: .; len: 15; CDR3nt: TGTGCCAGCAGCACACCACAGGGCGTTGGAAATGAGCAGTTCTTC; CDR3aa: CASSTPQGVGNEQFF
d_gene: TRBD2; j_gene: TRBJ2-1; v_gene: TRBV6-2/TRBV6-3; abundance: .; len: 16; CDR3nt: TGTGCCAGCAGTTCCAGACTAGCGTCCGACCACAATGAGCAGTTCTTC; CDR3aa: CASSSRLASDHNEQFF
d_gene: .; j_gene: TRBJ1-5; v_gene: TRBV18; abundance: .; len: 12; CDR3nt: TGTGCCAGCTCACCCCGGGGCCGGCCCCAGCATTTT; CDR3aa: CASSPRGRPQHF
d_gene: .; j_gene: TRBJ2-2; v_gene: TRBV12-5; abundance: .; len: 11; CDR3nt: TGTGCTAGTGGCGCGGGGGGGGAGCTGTTTTTT; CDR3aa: CASGAGGELFF
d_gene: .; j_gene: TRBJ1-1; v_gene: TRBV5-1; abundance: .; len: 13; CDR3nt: TGCGCCAGCAGCTTGGCCGTACCGGCTGAAGCTTTCTTT; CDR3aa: CASSLAVPAEAFF
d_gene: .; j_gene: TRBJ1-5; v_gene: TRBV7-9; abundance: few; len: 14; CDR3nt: TGTGCCAGCAGCGACCTAGGACAAATAGGGCCCCAGCATTTT; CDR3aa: CASSDLGQIGPQHF
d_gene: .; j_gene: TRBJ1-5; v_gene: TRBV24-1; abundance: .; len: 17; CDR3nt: TGTGCCACCAGTGGCCTCTCTGGGATGTATAGCAATCAGCCCCAGCATTTT; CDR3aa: CATSGLSGMYSNQPQHF
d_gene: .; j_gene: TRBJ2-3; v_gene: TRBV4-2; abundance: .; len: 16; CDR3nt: TGTGCCAGCAGCCAAACGGCTACACAGGGTTACGATACGCAGTATTTT; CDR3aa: CASSQTATQGYDTQYF
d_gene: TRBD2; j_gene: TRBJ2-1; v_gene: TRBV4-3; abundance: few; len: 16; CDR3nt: TGCGCCAGCAGCCAAGGGTTCTTAGCGGGAGGGAATGAGCAGTTCTTC; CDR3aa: CASSQGFLAGGNEQFF
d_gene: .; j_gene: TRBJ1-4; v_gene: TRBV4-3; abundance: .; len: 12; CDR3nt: TGCGCCAGCACCCGGGCCCTAAAAAAACTGTTTTTT; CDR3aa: CASTRALKKLFF
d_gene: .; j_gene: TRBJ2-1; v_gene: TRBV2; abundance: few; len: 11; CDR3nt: TGTGCCAGCACCATAAGGCCCCCACAGTTCTTC; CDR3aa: CASTIRPPQFF
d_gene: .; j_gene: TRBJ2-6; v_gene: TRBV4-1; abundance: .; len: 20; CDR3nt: TGCGCCAGCAGCCAAGCCCGGGACACCGTATACCGCTCTGGGGCCAACGTCCTGACTTTC; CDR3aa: CASSQARDTVYRSGANVLTF
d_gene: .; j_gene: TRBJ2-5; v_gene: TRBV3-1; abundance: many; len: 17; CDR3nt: TGTGCCAGCAGCTCAGGGGACCTAGCGGAAGGCCCGGAGACCCAGTACTTC; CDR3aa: CASSSGDLAEGPETQYF
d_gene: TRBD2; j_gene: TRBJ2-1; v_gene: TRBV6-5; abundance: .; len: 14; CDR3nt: TGTGCCAGCAGTTATGGGGGAGGGCTGGCTGAGCAGTTCTTC; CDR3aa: CASSYGGGLAEQFF
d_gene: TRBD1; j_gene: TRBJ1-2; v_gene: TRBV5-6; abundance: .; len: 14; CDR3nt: TGTGCCAGCAGTACGGACAGGGACAGATATGGCTACACCTTC; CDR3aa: CASSTDRDRYGYTF
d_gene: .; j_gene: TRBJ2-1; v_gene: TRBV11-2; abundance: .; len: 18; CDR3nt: TGTGCCAGCAGCTTAGTTATTTTGGCTTATAGGAGTTTCCATGAGCAGTTCTTC; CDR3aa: CASSLVILAYRSFHEQFF
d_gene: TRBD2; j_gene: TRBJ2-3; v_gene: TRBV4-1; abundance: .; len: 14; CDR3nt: TGCGCCAGCAGCCGCGGGGGGCCCGGGGATACGCAGTATTTT; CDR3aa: CASSRGGPGDTQYF
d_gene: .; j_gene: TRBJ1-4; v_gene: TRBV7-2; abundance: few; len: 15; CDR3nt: TGCGCCAGCAGCGGCAGTCCAGGGATGGGGGAAAAACTGTTTTTT; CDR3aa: CASSGSPGMGEKLFF
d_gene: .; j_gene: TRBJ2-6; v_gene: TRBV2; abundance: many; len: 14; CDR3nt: TGTGCCAGCAGCCAATCGTCTGGGGCCAACGTCCTGACTTTC; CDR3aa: CASSQSSGANVLTF
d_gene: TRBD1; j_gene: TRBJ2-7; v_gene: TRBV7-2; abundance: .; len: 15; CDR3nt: TGTGCCAGCAGCTCCGGGACAGGGGAGTGGAGTGAGCAGTACTTC; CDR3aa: CASSSGTGEWSEQYF
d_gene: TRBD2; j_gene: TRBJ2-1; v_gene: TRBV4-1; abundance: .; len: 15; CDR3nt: TGCGCCAGCAGCCAAGATCGGAGCGGGAGGGCCAAAGTGTTCTTC; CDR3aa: CASSQDRSGRAKVFF
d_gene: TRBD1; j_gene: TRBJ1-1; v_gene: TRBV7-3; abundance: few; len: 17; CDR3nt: TGTGCCAGCAGCTCCCAGGGGGCTACAGACATGAACACTGAAGCTTTCTTT; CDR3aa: CASSSQGATDMNTEAFF
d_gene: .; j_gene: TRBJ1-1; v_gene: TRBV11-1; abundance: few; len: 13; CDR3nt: TGTGCCAGCAGCATGGACGAGAACACTGAAGCTTTCTTT; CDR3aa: CASSMDENTEAFF
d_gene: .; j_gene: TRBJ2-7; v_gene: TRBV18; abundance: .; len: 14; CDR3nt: TGTGCCAGCTCACCGTCGGACATCTCCTACGAGCAGTACTTC; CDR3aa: CASSPSDISYEQYF
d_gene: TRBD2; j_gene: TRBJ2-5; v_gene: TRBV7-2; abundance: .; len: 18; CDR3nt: TGTGCCAGCAGCTTAGTCCCGGGACTAGCGGGAGGAGGAGAGACCCAGTACTTC; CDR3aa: CASSLVPGLAGGGETQYF
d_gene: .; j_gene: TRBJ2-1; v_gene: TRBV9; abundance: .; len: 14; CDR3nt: TGTGCCAGCACCCGGAGCGTGGTCGTGGGTGAGCAGTTCTTC; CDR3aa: CASTRSVVVGEQFF